Listed below are T cell receptor beta chains from one sample, sequenced in a study of blood T cell repertoires in COVID-19. The protocol was immunoSEQ multiplex PCR, while the TCRdb copy is restricted to in-frame clones and leaves out a portion. The data show around 60,000 clones, around four fifths seen once. The sequenced material came from peripheral blood. Every receptor here comes from a man in his 70s with acute or convalescent COVID-19. The conserved cysteine and the conserved F or W are not part of the CDR3 here. The D gene is left open where the match is weak.

V gene,J gene,D gene,CDR3 length,CDR3 protein
TRBV29-1,TRBJ2-1,-,12,SVFGGRRYNEQF
TRBV10-2,TRBJ2-1,TRBD1,13,ASRKQGASYNEQF
TRBV5-1,TRBJ1-1,TRBD1,14,ASSLLAQGTGTEAF
TRBV10-1,TRBJ2-1,-,10,ASSEWGDEQF
TRBV2,TRBJ2-1,-,15,ASSSPQGRSSYNEQF
TRBV19,TRBJ1-6,TRBD1,12,ASSMDRGYSPLH
TRBV6-5,TRBJ1-4,TRBD1,13,ASRDEGQVEEKLF
TRBV19,TRBJ1-2,-,12,ASSNVQGPYGYT
TRBV5-6,TRBJ2-3,TRBD1,15,ASSSPPGTGAGDTQY
TRBV2,TRBJ2-7,TRBD2,13,ASRKTSGGTREQY
TRBV11-2,TRBJ1-5,-,11,ASSLDSNQPQH
TRBV28,TRBJ2-6,-,13,ASSLLGAGANVLT
TRBV6-5,TRBJ1-2,-,13,ASSYSMAVHYGYT
TRBV9,TRBJ2-1,TRBD1,13,ASSVVGQGGGEQF
TRBV7-2,TRBJ1-1,-,11,ASRAGLNTEAF
TRBV12-5,TRBJ2-5,-,12,ASGRSYNQETQY
TRBV2,TRBJ1-5,-,13,ASRLSVYSNQPQH
TRBV6-5,TRBJ2-7,TRBD1,12,ASRTLTGMGEQY
TRBV5-4,TRBJ2-5,TRBD1,13,ASSMGQRQLETQY
TRBV10-2,TRBJ2-1,TRBD2,12,ASSVSGGDNEQF
TRBV18,TRBJ1-1,TRBD1,12,ASSAGQMNTEAF
TRBV6-2/TRBV6-3,TRBJ1-5,TRBD1,13,ASSTDRESNQPQH
TRBV21-1,TRBJ1-1,-,15,ASSKADRSGGNTEAF
TRBV10-3,TRBJ2-7,TRBD1,13,AISESPGQNYEQY
TRBV2,TRBJ2-7,TRBD1,17,ASSEALRVGQGFSYEQY
TRBV5-5,TRBJ2-7,TRBD1,12,ASRTDRVSGEQY
TRBV18,TRBJ2-7,-,14,ASSPPDRARSYEQY
TRBV5-1,TRBJ1-1,-,13,ASSLGVSRDTEAF
TRBV19,TRBJ2-7,TRBD1,12,ASSKRDRAYEQY
TRBV4-1,TRBJ2-5,-,12,ASSQSTGSETQY
TRBV29-1,TRBJ1-1,TRBD1,13,SVFRDSFMNTEAF
TRBV5-1,TRBJ2-3,TRBD2,12,ASSGGVSTDTQY
TRBV21-1,TRBJ1-5,-,11,ASPRGLNQPQH
TRBV2,TRBJ2-7,-,13,ASRRGYTSTYEQY
TRBV2,TRBJ1-6,-,12,ASRSDGDNSPLH
TRBV3-1/TRBV3-2,TRBJ2-2,TRBD1,11,ASRRQGPGELF
TRBV7-9,TRBJ2-3,-,13,ASNPPLTSTDTQY
TRBV10-1,TRBJ1-2,-,11,ASSAVAGWGYT
TRBV5-1,TRBJ2-2,-,12,ASSLFAGTGELF
TRBV18,TRBJ1-2,-,15,ASSPSPRPNALYGYT
TRBV19,TRBJ2-1,TRBD1,11,ASTGTGAVGQF
TRBV19,TRBJ2-1,TRBD2,12,ASQGSGAYNEQF
TRBV27,TRBJ1-2,TRBD1,11,ASSFRQGNGYT
TRBV10-3,TRBJ1-6,TRBD1,12,AIKGQGADSPLH
TRBV29-1,TRBJ1-2,TRBD1,10,SVQGATYGYT
TRBV5-8,TRBJ1-2,-,12,ASSLVLGNYGYT
TRBV11-2,TRBJ2-5,TRBD2,15,ASSLGLLAGRRETQY
TRBV4-1,TRBJ1-5,-,13,ASSQDGQGNQPQH
TRBV6-5,TRBJ1-2,TRBD1,13,ASRLDRVGNYGYT
TRBV27,TRBJ2-7,TRBD1,15,ASSFRVDRAFRNEQY
TRBV7-2,TRBJ2-3,-,12,ASSLAVAGPRQY
TRBV7-3,TRBJ2-2,TRBD2,15,ASSPLGGTGNTGELF
TRBV6-6,TRBJ2-7,-,9,ASTGSYEQY
TRBV28,TRBJ2-1,-,12,ASPPGSSYNEQF
TRBV18,TRBJ1-1,-,11,ASSPGLFTEAF